Sequencing of this TCR beta chain was carried out in a study of cytomegalovirus exposure and HLA in healthy donors. PCR used 60 Vbeta primers and 13 Jbeta primers. The assay was immunoSEQ multiplex PCR, and TCRdb's table has in-frame clones only and misses some. The sample carries around 180,000 clones, approximately 80% recorded once. Germline V CDR1 and CDR2: MDHEN, SYDVKM. The CDR3 is made up of 16 amino acids. V was shortened by 3 bases and J by 3 bases, with 17 bases between the two germline ends. The rearrangement links TRBV28 to TRBJ1-2; TRBD1 is a possible D gene (5 bases). This sequence originates from a girl under 10 years old in good health and CMV-seropositive. Sequences were obtained from PBMCs. The CDR3 DNA follows: TGTGCCAGCAGTTTTGGGGTCTTCGACAGAGACTATGGCTACACCTTC. This gives the protein CASSFGVFDRDYGYTF.